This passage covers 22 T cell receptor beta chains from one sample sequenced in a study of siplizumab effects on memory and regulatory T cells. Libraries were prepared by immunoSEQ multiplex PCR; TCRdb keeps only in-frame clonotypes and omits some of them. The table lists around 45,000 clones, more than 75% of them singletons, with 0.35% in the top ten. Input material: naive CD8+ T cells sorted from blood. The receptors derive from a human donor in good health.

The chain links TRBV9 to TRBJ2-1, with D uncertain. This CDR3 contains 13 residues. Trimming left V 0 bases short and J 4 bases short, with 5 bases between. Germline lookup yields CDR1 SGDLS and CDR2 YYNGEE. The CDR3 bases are TGTGCCAGCAGCGTAGCGTTATACAATGAGCAGTTCTTC. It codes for CASSVALYNEQFF.

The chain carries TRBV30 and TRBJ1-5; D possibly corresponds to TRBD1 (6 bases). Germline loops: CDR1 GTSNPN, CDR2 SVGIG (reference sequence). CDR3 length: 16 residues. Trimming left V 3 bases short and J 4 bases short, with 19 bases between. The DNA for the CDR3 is TGTGCCTGGAGCGCCAGCCCCGGGACAAAAAATCAGCCCCAGCATTTT. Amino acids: CAWSASPGTKNQPQHF. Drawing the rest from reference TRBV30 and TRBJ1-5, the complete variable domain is SQTIHQWPATLVQPVGSPLSLECTVEGTSNPNLYWYRQAAGRGLQLLFYSVGIGQISSEVPQNLSASRPQDRQFILSSKKLLLSDSGFYLCAWSASPGTKNQPQHFGDGTRLSIL.

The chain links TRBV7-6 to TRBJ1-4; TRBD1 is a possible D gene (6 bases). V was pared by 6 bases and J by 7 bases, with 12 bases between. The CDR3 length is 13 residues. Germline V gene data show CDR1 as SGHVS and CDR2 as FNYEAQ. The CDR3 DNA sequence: TGTGCCAGCAGATGGGGGGCGAGTGAAAAACTGTTTTTT. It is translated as CASRWGASEKLFF.

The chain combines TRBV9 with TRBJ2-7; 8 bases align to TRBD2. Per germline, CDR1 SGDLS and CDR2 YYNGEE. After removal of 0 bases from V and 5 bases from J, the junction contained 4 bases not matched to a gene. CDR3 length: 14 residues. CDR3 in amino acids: CASSVELAADEQYF. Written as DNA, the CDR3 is TGTGCCAGCAGCGTAGAACTAGCGGCGGACGAGCAGTACTTC.

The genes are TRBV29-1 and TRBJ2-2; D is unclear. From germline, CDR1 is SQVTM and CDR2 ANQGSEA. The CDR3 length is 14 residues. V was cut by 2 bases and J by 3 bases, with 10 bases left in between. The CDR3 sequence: CSVESRSYTGELFF. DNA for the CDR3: TGCAGCGTTGAATCCAGGTCCTACACCGGGGAGCTGTTTTTT.

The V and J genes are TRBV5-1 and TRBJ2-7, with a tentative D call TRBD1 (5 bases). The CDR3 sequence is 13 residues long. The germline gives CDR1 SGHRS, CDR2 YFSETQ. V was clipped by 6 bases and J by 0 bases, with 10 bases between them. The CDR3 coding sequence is TGCGCCAGCAAAGGGGTCTCCTCCTACGAGCAGTACTTC. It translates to CASKGVSSYEQYF.

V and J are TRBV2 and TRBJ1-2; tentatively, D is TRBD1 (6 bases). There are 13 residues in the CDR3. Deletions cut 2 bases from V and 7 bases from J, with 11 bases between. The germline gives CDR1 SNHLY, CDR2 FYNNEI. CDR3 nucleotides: TGTGCCAGCAGTGAAAGGGGGACCGGTGGCTACACCTTC. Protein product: CASSERGTGGYTF.

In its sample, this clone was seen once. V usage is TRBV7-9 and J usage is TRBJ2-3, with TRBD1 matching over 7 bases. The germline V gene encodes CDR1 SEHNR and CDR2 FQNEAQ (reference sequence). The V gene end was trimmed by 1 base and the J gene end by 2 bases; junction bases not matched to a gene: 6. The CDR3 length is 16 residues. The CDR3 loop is CASSLVGTEPTDTQYF. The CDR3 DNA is TGTGCCAGCAGCTTAGTGGGGACAGAGCCCACAGATACGCAGTATTTT. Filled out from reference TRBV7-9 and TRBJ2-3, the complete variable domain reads DTGVSQNPRHKITKRGQNVTFRCDPISEHNRLYWYRQTLGQGPEFLTYFQNEAQLEKSRLLSDRFSAERPKGSFSTLEIQRTEQGDSAMYLCASSLVGTEPTDTQYFGPGTRLTVL.

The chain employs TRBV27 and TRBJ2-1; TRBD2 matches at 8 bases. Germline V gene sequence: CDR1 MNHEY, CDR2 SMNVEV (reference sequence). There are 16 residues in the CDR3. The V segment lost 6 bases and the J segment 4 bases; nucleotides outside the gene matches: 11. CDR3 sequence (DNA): TGTGCCAGCAGCCAGACTAGCGTCCCCTCTTACAATGAGCAGTTCTTC. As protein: CASSQTSVPSYNEQFF.

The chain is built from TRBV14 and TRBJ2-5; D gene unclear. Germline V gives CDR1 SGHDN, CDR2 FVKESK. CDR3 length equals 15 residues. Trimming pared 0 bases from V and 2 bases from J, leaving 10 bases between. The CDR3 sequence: CASSQDGIGQETQYF. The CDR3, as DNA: TGTGCCAGCAGCCAAGACGGTATAGGGCAAGAGACCCAGTACTTC.

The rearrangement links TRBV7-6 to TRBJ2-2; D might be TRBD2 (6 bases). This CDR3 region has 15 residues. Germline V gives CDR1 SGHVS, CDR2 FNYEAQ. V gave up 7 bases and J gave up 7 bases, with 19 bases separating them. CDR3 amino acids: CASKLLLGAGGELFF. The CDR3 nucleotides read TGTGCCAGCAAACTACTACTCGGAGCGGGCGGGGAGCTGTTTTTT.

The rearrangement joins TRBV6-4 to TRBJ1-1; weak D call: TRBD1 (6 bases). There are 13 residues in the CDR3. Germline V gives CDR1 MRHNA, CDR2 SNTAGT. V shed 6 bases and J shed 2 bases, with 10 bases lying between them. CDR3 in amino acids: CASSPTGNTEAFF. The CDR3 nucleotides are TGTGCCAGCAGCCCGACAGGAAACACTGAAGCTTTCTTT.

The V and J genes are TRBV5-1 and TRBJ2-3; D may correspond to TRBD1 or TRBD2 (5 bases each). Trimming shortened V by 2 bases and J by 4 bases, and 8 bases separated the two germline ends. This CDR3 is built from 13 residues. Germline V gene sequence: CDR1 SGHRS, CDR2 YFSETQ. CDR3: CASSFGTPDTQYF. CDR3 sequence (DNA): TGCGCCAGCAGCTTTGGGACCCCAGATACGCAGTATTTT. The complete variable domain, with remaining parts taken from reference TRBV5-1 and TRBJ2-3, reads KAGVTQTPRYLIKTRGQQVTLSCSPISGHRSVSWYQQTPGQGLQFLFEYFSETQRNKGNFPGRFSGRQFSNSRSEMNVSTLELGDSALYLCASSFGTPDTQYFGPGTRLTVL.

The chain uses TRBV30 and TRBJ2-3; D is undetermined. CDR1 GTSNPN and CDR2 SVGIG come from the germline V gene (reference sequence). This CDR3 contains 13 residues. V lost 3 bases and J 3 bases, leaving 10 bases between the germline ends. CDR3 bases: TGTGCCTGGAGGGAGCGTCTAACAGATACGCAGTATTTT. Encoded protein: CAWRERLTDTQYF.

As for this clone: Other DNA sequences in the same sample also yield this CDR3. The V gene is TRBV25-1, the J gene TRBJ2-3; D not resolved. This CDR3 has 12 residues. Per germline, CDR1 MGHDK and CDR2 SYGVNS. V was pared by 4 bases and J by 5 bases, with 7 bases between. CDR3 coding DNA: TGTGCCAGCAGTGTCGAAGGAGATACGCAGTATTTT. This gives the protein CASSVEGDTQYF.

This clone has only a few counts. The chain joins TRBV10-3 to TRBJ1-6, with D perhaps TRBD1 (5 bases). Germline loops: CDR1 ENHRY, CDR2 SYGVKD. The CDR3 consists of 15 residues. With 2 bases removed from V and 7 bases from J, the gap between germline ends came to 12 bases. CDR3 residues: CAISEEVGVNSPLHF. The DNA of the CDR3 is TGTGCCATCAGTGAGGAGGTAGGGGTGAATTCACCCCTCCACTTT.

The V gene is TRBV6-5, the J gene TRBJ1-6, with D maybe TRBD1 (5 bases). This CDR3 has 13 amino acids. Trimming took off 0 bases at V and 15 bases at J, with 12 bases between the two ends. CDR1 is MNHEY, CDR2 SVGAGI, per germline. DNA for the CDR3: TGTGCCAGCAGTTACTCGGACGGGACGGTCCTCCACTTT. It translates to CASSYSDGTVLHF.

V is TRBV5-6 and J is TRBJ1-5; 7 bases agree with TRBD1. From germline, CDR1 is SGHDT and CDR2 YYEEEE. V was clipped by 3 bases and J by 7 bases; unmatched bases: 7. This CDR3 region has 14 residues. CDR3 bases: TGTGCCAGCAGCTCCCACAGGGGAGGGCAGCCCCAGCATTTT. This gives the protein CASSSHRGGQPQHF.

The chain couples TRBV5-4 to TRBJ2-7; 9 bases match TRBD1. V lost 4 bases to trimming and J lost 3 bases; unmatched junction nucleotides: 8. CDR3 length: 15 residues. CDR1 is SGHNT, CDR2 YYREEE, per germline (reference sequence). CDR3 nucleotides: TGTGCCAGCAGCGTCCAGGGACAGGGTGTCTACGAGCAGTACTTC. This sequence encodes CASSVQGQGVYEQYF.

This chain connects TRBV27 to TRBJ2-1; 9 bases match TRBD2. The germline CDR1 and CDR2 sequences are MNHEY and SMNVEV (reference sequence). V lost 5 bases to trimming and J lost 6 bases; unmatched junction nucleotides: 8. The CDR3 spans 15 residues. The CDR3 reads CASSLVLAGGNEQFF. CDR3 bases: TGTGCCAGCAGTCTGGTACTAGCGGGTGGCAATGAGCAGTTCTTC.

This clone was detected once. The CDR3 reads CASSYTLPGTSGNEQFF. CDR3 nucleotides: TGTGCCAGCAGCTATACCCTCCCAGGGACTAGCGGAAATGAGCAGTTCTTC. V and J are TRBV7-6 and TRBJ2-1; 11 nucleotides line up with TRBD2. The CDR3 covers 17 residues. With 4 bases clipped from V and 7 bases from J, the junction kept 12 bases outside the gene matches. Germline CDR1 SGHVS, CDR2 FNYEAQ.

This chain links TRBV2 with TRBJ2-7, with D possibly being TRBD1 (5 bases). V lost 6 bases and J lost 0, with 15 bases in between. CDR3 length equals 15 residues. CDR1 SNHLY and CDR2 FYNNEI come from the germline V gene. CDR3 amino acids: CASRISPTASYEQYF. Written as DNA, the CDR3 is TGTGCCAGCAGAATATCCCCGACAGCCTCCTACGAGCAGTACTTC.